The source of this T cell receptor (beta chain) is a study of cytomegalovirus exposure and HLA in healthy donors. Study-level points and caveats: Productive rates of about 87% or about 30% were seen for most TCR beta V segments in an earlier analysis.

Primers included in the PCR were 60 Vbeta and 13 Jbeta primers. In the original processing: In a later analysis, the count reached tens of millions of unique TCR beta chains, with 9 million to 11 million shared. Data came from immunoSEQ multiplex PCR; TCRdb stores just in-frame clones and leaves some out. D and trimming were read from the DNA, whereas the V and J calls and clone size are those reported in that table. The sample comprises some 100,000 clones, around 74% of which are singletons, and roughly 15% rests with the top ten. On this clone itself: What it recognizes is unknown.

In germline, CDR1 is LNHDA, CDR2 SQIVND (reference sequence). Unmatched junction bases numbered 7, after V lost 5 bases and J lost 8 bases. The CDR3 contains 14 residues. The V and J genes are TRBV19 and TRBJ1-2; 11 bases agree with TRBD1. The sequenced material came from PBMCs. The sequence was collected from a male donor in good health and CMV-seropositive. In DNA form, the CDR3 reads TGTGCCAGTAGTGACGGACAGGGGGCGTGGGGCTACACCTTC. It encodes CASSDGQGAWGYTF.